These 15 T cell receptor beta chains were sequenced from one sample in a study of cytomegalovirus exposure and HLA in healthy donors. The PCR had 60 Vbeta and 13 Jbeta primers. This table comes from immunoSEQ multiplex PCR, and its TCRdb copy is limited to in-frame clones, with some not included. The table records about 170,000 clones, approximately 75% of them present only once. The sequenced material came from PBMCs. Receptors were obtained from a woman between 18 and 29 years old in good health and CMV-seronegative.

V usage is TRBV11-2 and J usage is TRBJ2-5, with 12 bases aligning to TRBD2. V trimming: 2 bases; J trimming: 2 bases; junction bases outside the gene matches: 3. This CDR3 is 16 amino acids long. Germline V gene lookup returns CDR1 SGHAT and CDR2 FQNNGV. The CDR3 sequence: CASSLWTSGVQETQYF. The DNA of the CDR3 is TGTGCCAGCAGCTTATGGACTAGCGGGGTACAAGAGACCCAGTACTTC.

V usage is TRBV11-2 and J usage is TRBJ1-1; D might be TRBD1 (5 bases). V lost 6 bases and J 0 bases, leaving 14 bases between the germline ends. Per the germline V gene, CDR1 is SGHAT and CDR2 is FQNNGV. The CDR3 spans 15 residues. The CDR3 sequence: CASRWGGTMNTEAFF. CDR3 DNA: TGTGCCAGCAGATGGGGCGGAACCATGAACACTGAAGCTTTCTTT.

The genes are TRBV19 and TRBJ2-1; TRBD2 is a possible D gene (7 bases). Per the germline V gene, CDR1 is LNHDA and CDR2 is SQIVND (reference sequence). V gave up 3 bases and J gave up 16 bases, with 13 bases separating them. The CDR3 extends over 11 amino acids. This CDR3 is CASSMGGGYFF. DNA of the CDR3: TGTGCCAGTAGTATGGGGGGGGGCTATTTCTTC.

The chain recombines TRBV29-1 with TRBJ2-5, with TRBD1 identical over 10 bases. The J call may be wrong; the DNA end is better matched by TRBJ2-7. CDR1 and CDR2 (germline): SQVTM, ANQGSEA. There are 15 residues in the CDR3. CDR3 amino acids: CSVAHSGTGVYEQYF. CDR3 nucleotides: TGCAGCGTTGCGCACTCCGGGACAGGGGTGTACGAGCAGTACTTC.

The rearrangement uses TRBV15 and TRBJ2-3; the D gene is possibly TRBD1 (6 bases). The V gene lost 3 bases and the J gene lost 0 bases, with 10 bases spanning the gap. Germline CDR1 and CDR2: LNHNV and YYDKDF (reference sequence). The CDR3 totals 15 residues. The CDR3 reads CATSRTGFSTDTQYF. In DNA, the CDR3 is TGTGCCACCAGCAGGACAGGATTTAGCACAGATACGCAGTATTTT.

This chain joins TRBV5-1 and TRBJ2-7, with 9 bases that match TRBD1. Germline V lookup: CDR1 SGHRS, CDR2 YFSETQ. The CDR3 contains 14 residues. V shed 0 bases, J shed 5 bases, and the junction held 3 bases outside the gene matches. This chain's CDR3 is CASSLGDRVDEQYF. The CDR3 DNA is TGCGCCAGCAGCTTGGGGGACAGGGTCGACGAGCAGTACTTC.

The chain uses TRBV7-9 and TRBJ2-5, with D possibly matching TRBD1 (7 bases). This CDR3 contains 15 residues. CDR1 is SEHNR, CDR2 FQNEAQ, per germline (reference sequence). The ends were cut back, 1 base at V and 5 bases at J, with 14 bases in the middle. CDR3 region: CASSLDARGEETQYF. CDR3 bases: TGTGCCAGCAGCTTAGATGCCAGGGGGGAGGAGACCCAGTACTTC. The full variable domain, its missing parts supplied by reference TRBV7-9 and TRBJ2-5, is DTGVSQNPRHKITKRGQNVTFRCDPISEHNRLYWYRQTLGQGPEFLTYFQNEAQLEKSRLLSDRFSAERPKGSFSTLEIQRTEQGDSAMYLCASSLDARGEETQYFGPGTRLLVL.

The chain carries TRBV7-9 and TRBJ2-1, with D perhaps TRBD1 (6 bases). Germline V gene data show CDR1 as SEHNR and CDR2 as FQNEAQ (reference sequence). V gave up 4 bases and J gave up 7 bases, with 11 bases separating them. The CDR3 is 13 residues long. CDR3 sequence (DNA): TGTGCCAGCAGCTGGGGGCCAGAAAATGAGCAGTTCTTC. Translated, it gives CASSWGPENEQFF.

The gene calls are TRBV5-5 and TRBJ1-6, with TRBD1 as a possible D gene (6 bases). Deletions cut 1 base from V and 8 bases from J, with 16 bases between. The CDR3 covers 16 residues. From germline, CDR1 is SGHKS and CDR2 YYEKEE (reference sequence). This CDR3 reads CASSLSPQGMDSPLHF. DNA of the CDR3: TGTGCCAGCAGCTTGTCTCCTCAGGGGATGGATTCACCCCTCCACTTT.

CDR3 in amino acids: CASSLEDFTYEQYF. The CDR3 bases are TGTGCCAGCAGCCTAGAAGACTTTACCTACGAGCAGTACTTC. The rearrangement links TRBV5-5 to TRBJ2-7; unclear D gene. The CDR3 has 14 amino acids. CDR1 is SGHKS and CDR2 is YYEKEE in the germline V gene (reference sequence). With 4 bases removed from V and 2 bases from J, the gap between germline ends came to 13 bases.

The chain joins TRBV29-1 to TRBJ2-1, with TRBD2 matching over 7 bases. Germline V gene lookup returns CDR1 SQVTM and CDR2 ANQGSEA. This CDR3 region has 14 residues. The junction had 12 bases not matched to a gene; V was cut back by 8 bases and J by 5 bases. The CDR3 spells CSTTGLMDNNEQFF. Written as DNA, the CDR3 is TGCAGCACAACGGGACTAATGGATAACAATGAGCAGTTCTTC.

The count of this clone is one. V gene TRBV11-2 combines with J gene TRBJ2-5; maybe TRBD2 (6 bases). CDR1 is SGHAT, CDR2 FQNNGV, per germline. V gave up 5 bases and J gave up 5 bases, with 15 bases separating them. This CDR3 has 14 amino acids. The CDR3 DNA follows: TGTGCCAGCAGCCGAGGCGGGACTCAGGAGACCCAGTACTTC. Protein sequence: CASSRGGTQETQYF.

This clone was observed a handful of times. V gene TRBV9 combines with J gene TRBJ2-3, with a possible D match to TRBD2 (6 bases). The germline V and J ends were trimmed by 1 base and 3 bases, with 12 bases remaining between them. The germline gives CDR1 SGDLS, CDR2 YYNGEE. This CDR3 comprises 15 residues. The CDR3, as DNA: TGTGCCAGCAGCGTACTGAGTAGCGGTACAGATACGCAGTATTTT. It translates to CASSVLSSGTDTQYF.

This clone was picked up one time. The V and J genes are TRBV4-2 and TRBJ2-3, with 8 bases identical to TRBD1. V dropped 4 bases and J dropped 4; count of bases not matched to a gene: 10. The V gene's germline CDR1 is LGHNA and CDR2 YNFKEQ. The CDR3 is 16 residues long. Written as DNA, the CDR3 is TGTGCCAGCAGCCCCCAGGGCAGGGGGCTGGCAGATACGCAGTATTTT. Protein product: CASSPQGRGLADTQYF.

The chain is built from TRBV28 and TRBJ2-7; 11 bases are a match to TRBD2. V shed 4 bases and J 5 bases; nucleotides not matched to a gene: 13. The CDR3 has 17 amino acids. The germline gives CDR1 MDHEN, CDR2 SYDVKM. Here the CDR3 reads CASSSPSTSGSTNEQYF. The CDR3 DNA follows: TGTGCCAGCAGTTCCCCATCTACTAGCGGGAGTACGAACGAGCAGTACTTC.